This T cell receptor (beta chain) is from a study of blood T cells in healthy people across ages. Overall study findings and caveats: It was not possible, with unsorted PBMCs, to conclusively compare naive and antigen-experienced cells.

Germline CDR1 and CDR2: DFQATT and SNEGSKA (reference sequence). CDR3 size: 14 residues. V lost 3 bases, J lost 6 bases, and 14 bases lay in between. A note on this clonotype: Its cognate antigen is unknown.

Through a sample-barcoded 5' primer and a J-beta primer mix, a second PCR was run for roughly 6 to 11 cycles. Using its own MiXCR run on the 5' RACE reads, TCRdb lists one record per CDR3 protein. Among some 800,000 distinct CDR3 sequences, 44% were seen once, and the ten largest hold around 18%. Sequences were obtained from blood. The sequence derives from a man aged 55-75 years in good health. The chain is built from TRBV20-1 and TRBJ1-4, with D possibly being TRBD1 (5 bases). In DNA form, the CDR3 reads TGCAGTGCTAGCGACAGAAATGAGGATGAAAAACTGTTTTTT. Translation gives CSASDRNEDEKLFF.